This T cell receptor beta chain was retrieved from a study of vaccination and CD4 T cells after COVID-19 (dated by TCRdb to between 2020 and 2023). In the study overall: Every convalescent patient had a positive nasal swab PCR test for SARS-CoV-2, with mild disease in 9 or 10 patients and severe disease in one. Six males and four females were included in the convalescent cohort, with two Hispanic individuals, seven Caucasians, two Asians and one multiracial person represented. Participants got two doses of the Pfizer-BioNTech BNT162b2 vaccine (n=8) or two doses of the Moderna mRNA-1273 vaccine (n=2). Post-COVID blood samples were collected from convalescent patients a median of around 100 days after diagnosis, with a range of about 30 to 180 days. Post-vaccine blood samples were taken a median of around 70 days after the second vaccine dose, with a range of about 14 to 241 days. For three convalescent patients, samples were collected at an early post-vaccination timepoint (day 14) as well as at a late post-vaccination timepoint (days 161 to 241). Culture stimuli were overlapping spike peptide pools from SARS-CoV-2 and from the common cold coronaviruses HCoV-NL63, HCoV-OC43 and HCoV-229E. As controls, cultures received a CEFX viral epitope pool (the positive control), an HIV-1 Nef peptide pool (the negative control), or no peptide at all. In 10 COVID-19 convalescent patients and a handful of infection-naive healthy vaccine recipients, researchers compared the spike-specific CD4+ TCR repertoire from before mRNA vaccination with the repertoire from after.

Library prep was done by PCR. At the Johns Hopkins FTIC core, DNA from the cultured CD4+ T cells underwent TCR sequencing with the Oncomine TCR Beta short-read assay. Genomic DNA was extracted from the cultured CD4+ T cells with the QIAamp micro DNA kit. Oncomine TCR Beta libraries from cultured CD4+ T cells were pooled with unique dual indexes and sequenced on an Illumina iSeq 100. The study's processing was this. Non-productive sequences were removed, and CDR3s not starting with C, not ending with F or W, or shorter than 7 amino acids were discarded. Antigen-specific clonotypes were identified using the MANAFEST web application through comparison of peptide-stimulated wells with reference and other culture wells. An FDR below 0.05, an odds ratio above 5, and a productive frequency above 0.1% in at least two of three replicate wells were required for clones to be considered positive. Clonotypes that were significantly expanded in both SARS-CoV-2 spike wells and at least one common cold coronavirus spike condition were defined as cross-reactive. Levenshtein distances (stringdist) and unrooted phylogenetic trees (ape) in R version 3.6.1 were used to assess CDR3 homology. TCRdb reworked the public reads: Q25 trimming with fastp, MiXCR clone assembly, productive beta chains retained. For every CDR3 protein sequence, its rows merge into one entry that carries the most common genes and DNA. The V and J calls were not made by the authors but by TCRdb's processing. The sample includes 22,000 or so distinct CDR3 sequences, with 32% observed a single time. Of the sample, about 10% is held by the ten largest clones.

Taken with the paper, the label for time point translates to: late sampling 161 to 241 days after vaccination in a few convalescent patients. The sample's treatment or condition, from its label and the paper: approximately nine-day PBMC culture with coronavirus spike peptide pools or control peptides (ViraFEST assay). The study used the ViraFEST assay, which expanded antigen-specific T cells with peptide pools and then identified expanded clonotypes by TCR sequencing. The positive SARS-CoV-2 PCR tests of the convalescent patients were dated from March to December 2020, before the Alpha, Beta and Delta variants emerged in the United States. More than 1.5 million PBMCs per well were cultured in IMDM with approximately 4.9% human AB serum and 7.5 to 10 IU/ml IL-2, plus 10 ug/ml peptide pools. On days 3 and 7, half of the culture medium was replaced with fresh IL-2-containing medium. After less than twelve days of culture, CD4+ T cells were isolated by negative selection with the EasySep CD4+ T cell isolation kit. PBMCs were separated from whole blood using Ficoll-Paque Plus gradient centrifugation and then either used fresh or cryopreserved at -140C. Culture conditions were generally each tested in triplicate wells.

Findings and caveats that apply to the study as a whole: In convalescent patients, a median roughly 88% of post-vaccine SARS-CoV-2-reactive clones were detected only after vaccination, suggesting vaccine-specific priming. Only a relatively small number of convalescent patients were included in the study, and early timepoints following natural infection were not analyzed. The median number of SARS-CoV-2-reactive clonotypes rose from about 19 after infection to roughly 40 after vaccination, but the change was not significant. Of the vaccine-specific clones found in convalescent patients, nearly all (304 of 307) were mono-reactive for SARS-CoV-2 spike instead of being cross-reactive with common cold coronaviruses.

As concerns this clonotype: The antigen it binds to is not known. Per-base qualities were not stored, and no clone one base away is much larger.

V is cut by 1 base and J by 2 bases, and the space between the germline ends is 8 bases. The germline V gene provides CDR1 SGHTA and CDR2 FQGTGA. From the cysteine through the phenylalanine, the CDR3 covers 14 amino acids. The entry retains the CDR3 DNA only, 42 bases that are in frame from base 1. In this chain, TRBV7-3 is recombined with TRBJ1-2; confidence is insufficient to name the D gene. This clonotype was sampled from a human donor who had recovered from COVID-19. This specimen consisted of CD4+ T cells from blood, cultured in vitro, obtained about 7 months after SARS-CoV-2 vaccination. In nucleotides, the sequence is TGTGCCAGCAGCTTAAATGGAGGAAACTATGGCTACACCTTC. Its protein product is CASSLNGGNYGYTF.